One sample yielded the 9 T cell receptor beta chains listed below, sequenced in a study of control samples from healthy donors and cancer patients. Clones were sequenced by immunoSEQ multiplex PCR, and TCRdb holds only the in-frame ones, with some missing. The table records 140,000 to 150,000 clones, 75% to 95% of them present only once. The source material was blood. The origin of the receptors is a man aged 25 to 40 in good health.

The chain links TRBV5-1 to TRBJ2-7; 12 nucleotides agree with TRBD1. V gave up 3 bases and J gave up 7 bases; unmatched junction bases: 8. Germline V gene data show CDR1 as SGHRS and CDR2 as YFSETQ. The CDR3 runs to 15 residues. This CDR3 reads CASSWGGQGAREQYF. The CDR3 DNA is TGCGCCAGCAGCTGGGGGGGACAGGGGGCGCGGGAGCAGTACTTC. The variable domain in full, with the rest retrieved from reference TRBV5-1 and TRBJ2-7, is KAGVTQTPRYLIKTRGQQVTLSCSPISGHRSVSWYQQTPGQGLQFLFEYFSETQRNKGNFPGRFSGRQFSNSRSEMNVSTLELGDSALYLCASSWGGQGAREQYFGPGTRLTVT.

This rearrangement joins TRBV9 to TRBJ2-3; D is tentatively TRBD1 or TRBD2 (5 bases each). The CDR3 spans 15 residues. Germline assignment: CDR1 SGDLS and CDR2 YYNGEE. Deletions cut 0 bases from V and 0 bases from J, with 8 bases between. The CDR3 here is CASSVVGGSTDTQYF. In DNA, the CDR3 is TGTGCCAGCAGCGTAGTTGGGGGAAGCACAGATACGCAGTATTTT.

The chain has TRBV27 and TRBJ2-3; TRBD2 matches 9 bases. The CDR3 spans 17 residues. V gave up 3 bases and J gave up 2 bases; unmatched junction bases: 9. CDR1 MNHEY and CDR2 SMNVEV come from the germline V gene (reference sequence). The CDR3 spells CASSFGASGAHTDTQYF. The CDR3 DNA sequence: TGTGCCAGCAGTTTTGGAGCTAGCGGGGCCCACACAGATACGCAGTATTTT.

This rearrangement joins TRBV25-1 to TRBJ1-6; D perhaps matches TRBD1 (5 bases). The CDR3 sequence is 15 residues long. Trimming left V 4 bases short and J 0 bases short, with 7 bases between. Germline V lookup: CDR1 MGHDK, CDR2 SYGVNS. The CDR3 spells CASSVTDSYNSPLHF. The CDR3 nucleotides are TGTGCCAGCAGTGTGACAGACTCCTATAATTCACCCCTCCACTTT.

V and J are TRBV15 and TRBJ1-4; 9 bases fit TRBD1. J was trimmed by 4 bases and V by 3 bases; bases with no gene match: 15. The CDR3 spans 19 residues. Germline values: CDR1 LNHNV, CDR2 YYDKDF (reference sequence). The CDR3 is CATSSDFGGGQGDNEKLFF. The CDR3 nucleotides are TGTGCCACCAGCAGCGATTTCGGAGGGGGACAGGGAGATAATGAAAAACTGTTTTTT.

The chain recombines TRBV6-5 with TRBJ1-2; TRBD1 might be the D (5 bases). The CDR3 runs 15 residues. Per the germline V gene, CDR1 is MNHEY and CDR2 is SVGAGI. V lost 6 bases and J lost 6, with 20 bases in between. The CDR3 bases are TGTGCCAGCAGGAGACAGCCCCATTCTCGGGATGGCTACACCTTC. It is translated as CASRRQPHSRDGYTF.

This clone was recorded once. The chain uses TRBV3-1 (or the pseudogene TRBV3-2) and TRBJ2-7; no clear D gene. In germline, CDR1 is LGHDT, CDR2 YNNKEL (reference sequence). Trimming stripped 0 bases from V and 0 bases from J, with 9 bases between. This CDR3 has 15 residues. The CDR3 nucleotides read TGTGCCAGCAGCCAAGATAGCTGGTACTCCTACGAGCAGTACTTC. Protein product: CASSQDSWYSYEQYF.

In this sample, this clone turned up once. The rearrangement links TRBV9 to TRBJ1-6; a weak D match, TRBD1 (5 bases). CDR3 length: 14 residues. CDR1 is SGDLS, CDR2 YYNGEE, per germline. The V and J ends lost 0 bases and 10 bases respectively, with 11 bases between them. CDR3 sequence reads: CASSVESGFSPLHF. CDR3 nucleotides: TGTGCCAGCAGCGTAGAATCAGGGTTCTCACCCCTCCACTTT. Full variable domain (remainder filled in from reference TRBV9 and TRBJ1-6): DSGVTQTPKHLITATGQRVTLRCSPRSGDLSVYWYQQSLDQGLQFLIQYYNGEERAKGNILERFSAQQFPDLHSELNLSSLELGDSALYFCASSVESGFSPLHFGNGTRLTVT.

V usage is TRBV19 and J usage is TRBJ2-3; D might be TRBD2 (6 bases). V was clipped by 7 bases and J by 3 bases, with 17 bases between them. Germline V gene lookup returns CDR1 LNHDA and CDR2 SQIVND (reference sequence). This CDR3 is built from 15 residues. CDR3 in amino acids: CASTPRGGATDTQYF. CDR3 sequence (DNA): TGTGCCAGTACCCCACGTGGCGGGGCTACAGATACGCAGTATTTT.